This TCR beta chain derives from a study of blood T cell repertoires in COVID-19 (dated by TCRdb to 2018 to 2021). With regard to the full study: Collaborator samples came from the United States, Italy and Spain and covered acute and convalescent phases of COVID-19. The samples were drawn from two sources: the first 160 participants of the ongoing ImmuneRACE study, and 1,000 to 1,500 subjects contributed by 6 global collaborators. The prospective study material was composed of cDNA or gDNA derived from T cells, B-cell-depleted T cells, or PBMCs. The repertoires were released in a freely available public database meant as a resource for research on the immune response to SARS-CoV-2. Sample metadata almost always included a de-identified subject ID, COVID-19 status, age in years and sex. Where HLA class I and class II types were available, the types were taken from metadata supplied by the sample provider, not from assay-based typing. Deeply sampled blood TCRbeta repertoires from subjects exposed to, actively infected with, or recovered from COVID-19 were included in the dataset.

This clone has only a few counts. The target of this receptor is not known. Per-base qualities were not stored, and no clone one base away is much larger. Participants in the prospective study were enrolled through a virtual design, were aged roughly 18 to 90 years, and lived in roughly 24 United States geographic areas. To assign participants to cohorts, the prospective study relied on clinical history that participants themselves reported in a screening survey and a study questionnaire. Exposed participants had been in contact with someone with a PCR-confirmed or clinician-diagnosed COVID-19 case within 2 weeks of study entry. Mobile phlebotomists in the prospective study collected whole blood, serum and a nasopharyngeal or oropharyngeal swab from every participant. Prospective study participants could optionally give additional blood draws and questionnaires over an approximately 2-month period. Before DNA extraction, blood samples from the prospective study were shipped at room temperature or frozen.

TCRbeta CDR3 regions were amplified from genomic DNA by means of the immunoSEQ Assay, a bias-controlled multiplex PCR. The study's own analysis went as follows. The number of nucleated cells in each sample was estimated from the amplification of reference gene primers within the assay. Sequence reads were collapsed and filtered to measure the absolute abundance of every unique TCRbeta CDR3 rearrangement. For each sample, productive Simpson clonality was calculated as the square root of Simpson's diversity index across productive rearrangements. What TCRdb holds here is the immuneACCESS table cut down to in-frame rearrangements. Part of the clones is not present; checked against another copy, under half of the missing clones reflect an unresolved V gene, and the others are unexplained. From that table come the V and J calls and clone size; the DNA was used to work out D and trimming. The sample records hundreds of thousands of clones, 90% of which are singletons. Together, the top ten hold roughly 16% of the sample.

The paper as a whole reports these results and caveats: The amount of clinical and demographic metadata varied by source and participant and was provided uncurated.

CDR1 and CDR2 are read off the germline V gene (reference sequence) as LNHDA and SQIVND. The CDR3 contains 12 residues, cysteine and phenylalanine counted. The entry retains the CDR3 DNA only, 36 bases that are in frame from base 1. Cut back by 10 bases and 3 bases, the V and J ends lie 10 bases apart. Here the chain combines TRBV19 and TRBJ1-3; the D gene cannot be resolved reliably. The sample comprised PBMCs or T cells enriched from blood (not recorded which). The TCR comes from a man aged 30 to 45 who had been exposed to COVID-19. The nucleotide sequence reads as follows: TGTGCCACCGGGTGGGTTGGAAACACCATATATTTT. Its protein is CATGWVGNTIYF.